The 25 T cell receptor beta chains given below trace back to one sample, sequenced in a study of neurological immune-mediated disorders. As for time point: technical triplicate 1. TCRdb reanalysed the 5' RACE reads using MiXCR and keeps one entry per CDR3 protein. Of fewer than 45,000 distinct CDR3 sequences in the sample, approximately 12% were seen once. Specimen: PBMCs. The source of these receptors is a man in his fifties or sixties with HTLV-1-associated myelopathy (HAM/TSP).

This chain joins TRBV4-2 and TRBJ2-7; 7 bases are shared with TRBD2. After removal of 6 bases from V and 1 base from J, the junction contained 12 bases not matched to a gene. Germline lookup yields CDR1 LGHNA and CDR2 YNFKEQ. The CDR3 has 16 residues. This chain's CDR3 is CASRYYRGEGSYEQYF. The CDR3 nucleotides are TGTGCCAGCAGATACTATCGGGGGGAGGGTTCCTACGAGCAGTACTTC.

There are many counts of this clonotype. This chain connects TRBV3-1 to TRBJ2-7; TRBD1 matches 7 bases. V shed 4 bases, J shed 2 bases, and the junction held 2 bases outside the gene matches. CDR1 is LGHDT, CDR2 YNNKEL, per germline (reference sequence). The CDR3 runs to 13 residues. CDR3 in amino acids: CASSLGQPYEQYF. In nucleotides, the CDR3 is TGTGCCAGCAGCCTGGGACAGCCCTACGAGCAGTACTTC.

This clonotype was recorded many times. The chain joins TRBV5-1 to TRBJ1-2; TRBD1 is a possible D gene (5 bases). Germline lookup yields CDR1 SGHRS and CDR2 YFSETQ. This CDR3 has 13 residues. Between the trimmed V and J ends, which lost 4 bases and 6 bases, there was a span of 13 bases. CDR3 in DNA: TGCGCCAGCAGCGGAACTCAGGGAAATGGCTACACCTTC. It codes for CASSGTQGNGYTF.

This clonotype has at least ten counts. The chain carries TRBV6-5 and TRBJ1-1; D not resolved. The V end was cut by 5 bases, the J end by 5 bases, with 12 bases between. CDR1 and CDR2 from the germline V gene are MNHEY and SVGAGI. This CDR3 is 13 amino acids long. The CDR3 DNA follows: TGTGCCAGCAGTCTACAGTTTGGGACTGAAGCTTTCTTT. This encodes CASSLQFGTEAFF.

This clonotype occurred many times. The gene calls are TRBV12-3 or TRBV12-4 and TRBJ2-2; weak D call: TRBD2 (5 bases). The CDR3 covers 15 residues. Trimming took off 3 bases at V and 4 bases at J, with 12 bases between the two ends. CDR3 residues: CASSFLSSSTGELFF. CDR3 in DNA: TGTGCCAGCAGTTTTCTATCTAGCTCCACCGGGGAGCTGTTTTTT.

This clonotype showed up many times. This sequence joins TRBV5-6 and TRBJ1-2; D ambiguous. The V and J ends lost 8 bases and 0 bases respectively, with 8 bases between them. The CDR3 has 12 residues. Looked up from germline, CDR1 is SGHDT and CDR2 is YYEEEE. DNA for the CDR3: TGTGCCAGTCAAGGCCCTAACTATGGCTACACCTTC. Its translation is CASQGPNYGYTF.

The sample holds many counts of this clonotype. V gene TRBV5-5 combines with J gene TRBJ2-2; D uncertain. Deletions cut 4 bases from V and 6 bases from J, with 10 bases between. Looked up from germline, CDR1 is SGHKS and CDR2 is YYEKEE (reference sequence). This CDR3 has 13 amino acids. The CDR3 reads CASSPRFAGELFF. In DNA form, the CDR3 reads TGTGCCAGCAGCCCAAGGTTCGCCGGGGAGCTGTTTTTT.

This clonotype was counted many times. The CDR3 is CASSPPGGPLNEQFF. The CDR3 DNA reads as TGTGCCAGCTCACCACCGGGAGGGCCCTTGAATGAGCAGTTCTTC. The rearrangement uses TRBV18 and TRBJ2-1, with 7 bases matching TRBD2. Looked up from germline, CDR1 is KGHSH and CDR2 is LQKENI. The CDR3 extends over 15 amino acids. J was trimmed by 7 bases and V by 0 bases; bases with no gene match: 6.

This clonotype was recorded at least ten times. The chain uses TRBV7-2 and TRBJ1-1; 8 bases agree with TRBD1. This CDR3 is built from 15 residues. Germline trimming cut 1 base from V and 5 bases from J; bases unmatched to any gene: 6. The V gene's germline CDR1 is SGHTA and CDR2 FQGNSA. As DNA, the CDR3 is TGTGCCAGCAGCTTAGTGCAGGGGGCAGGAACTGAAGCTTTCTTT. Translation: CASSLVQGAGTEAFF.

This clonotype showed up many times. The chain recombines TRBV18 with TRBJ1-2; unclear D gene. The CDR3 sequence is 13 residues long. The germline CDR1 and CDR2 sequences are KGHSH and LQKENI. Deletions cut 2 bases from V and 2 bases from J, with 6 bases between. The CDR3, as DNA: TGTGCCAGCTCACCAGAGATGAACTATGGCTACACCTTC. It translates to CASSPEMNYGYTF.

This clonotype came up many times. This chain connects TRBV7-9 to TRBJ2-1; the D is unclear. The CDR3 is made up of 14 amino acids. The ends were cut back, 2 bases at V and 8 bases at J, with 13 bases in the middle. Germline loops: CDR1 SEHNR, CDR2 FQNEAQ (reference sequence). CDR3 nucleotides: TGTGCCAGCAGCTTATGGAGACAAACGGATGAGCAGTTCTTC. Its protein product is CASSLWRQTDEQFF.

The sample holds many counts of this clonotype. The gene calls are TRBV7-2 and TRBJ2-1, with 7 bases fitting TRBD2. The CDR3 runs to 17 residues. Trimming cost V 3 bases and J 0 bases; bases outside gene matches: 8. Germline V lookup: CDR1 SGHTA, CDR2 FQGNSA. CDR3 in DNA: TGTGCCAGCAGCTTGTCGGGGGGAGTCCCCTCCTACAATGAGCAGTTCTTC. Translated: CASSLSGGVPSYNEQFF.

This clonotype occurred many times. The chain recombines TRBV28 with TRBJ2-1, with TRBD1 matching over 7 bases. In germline, CDR1 is MDHEN, CDR2 SYDVKM. The CDR3 length is 14 residues. After removal of 3 bases from V and 10 bases from J, the junction contained 9 bases not matched to a gene. CDR3 region: CASSFLARGGEQFF. The DNA for the CDR3 is TGTGCCAGCAGTTTCCTAGCACGAGGGGGCGAGCAGTTCTTC.

This clonotype is deemed medium-sized. The rearrangement uses TRBV20-1 and TRBJ2-5; either TRBD1 or TRBD2 may supply D (5 bases each). Per germline, CDR1 DFQATT and CDR2 SNEGSKA (reference sequence). There are 14 residues in the CDR3. V was trimmed by 0 bases and J by 5 bases, leaving 13 bases between them. The DNA of the CDR3 is TGCAGTGCTAGAGATTTAAGGGACGGGGAGACCCAGTACTTC. Protein sequence: CSARDLRDGETQYF.

This clonotype was seen many times. J is TRBJ1-2 and V is TRBV12-3 or TRBV12-4; D gene uncertain. The ends were cut back, 6 bases at V and 7 bases at J, with 15 bases in the middle. This CDR3 contains 13 residues. CDR3 DNA: TGTGCCAGCAGCCTCTCCATGGGAGCTGGCTACACCTTC. This encodes CASSLSMGAGYTF.

This clonotype was counted at least ten times. CDR3 region: CASSQEVREDYEQYF. The DNA for the CDR3 is TGTGCCAGCAGCCAAGAAGTAAGGGAGGACTACGAGCAGTACTTC. The chain employs TRBV3-1 and TRBJ2-7, with D possibly being TRBD2 (6 bases). The CDR3 consists of 15 residues. Germline CDR1 reads LGHDT; CDR2 reads YNNKEL (reference sequence). V lost 0 bases and J 3 bases, leaving 12 bases between the germline ends.

This clonotype was observed at least ten times. This chain links TRBV20-1 with TRBJ1-1; perhaps TRBD1 as D (6 bases). V was trimmed by 6 bases and J by 5 bases, leaving 13 bases between them. The CDR3 contains 12 residues. Germline V CDR1 and CDR2: DFQATT, SNEGSKA (reference sequence). This chain's CDR3 is CSAKDSRTEAFF. The CDR3 DNA reads as TGCAGTGCCAAGGACAGTAGGACTGAAGCTTTCTTT.

The sample holds many counts of this clonotype. This chain connects TRBV7-8 to TRBJ2-5, with D uncertain. CDR3 length equals 14 residues. CDR1 is SGHVS and CDR2 is FQNEAQ in the germline V gene. V was trimmed by 0 bases and J by 5 bases, leaving 10 bases between them. In DNA form, the CDR3 reads TGTGCCAGCAGCTTAGCCGGGTGGTTGGAGACCCAGTACTTC. Its translation is CASSLAGWLETQYF.

At least ten counts were recorded for this clonotype. The rearrangement links TRBV7-9 to TRBJ2-7; D gene unclear. Trimming cost V 0 bases and J 5 bases, with 5 bases left between them. Germline V lookup: CDR1 SEHNR, CDR2 FQNEAQ (reference sequence). CDR3 size: 12 residues. CDR3 DNA sequence: TGTGCCAGCAGCTTAGCCCCTAACGAGCAGTACTTC. Protein: CASSLAPNEQYF.

Ten or more counts support this clonotype. This sequence joins TRBV20-1 and TRBJ2-7; 13 bases line up with TRBD2. Germline trimming cut 1 base from V and 6 bases from J; bases unmatched to any gene: 15. The length of the CDR3 is 18 residues. Germline V gene lookup returns CDR1 DFQATT and CDR2 SNEGSKA (reference sequence). CDR3 residues: CSARGGTSGIGYNGEQYF. The CDR3 region has the DNA TGCAGTGCTAGAGGCGGGACTAGCGGGATCGGCTACAATGGCGAGCAGTACTTC.

Many counts were recorded for this clonotype. The chain combines TRBV5-6 with TRBJ2-1; the D gene is possibly TRBD1 (6 bases). The CDR3 contains 17 residues. Germline CDR1 and CDR2: SGHDT and YYEEEE. The V gene lost 5 bases and the J gene lost 7 bases, with 25 bases spanning the gap. The CDR3 region has the DNA TGTGCCAGCAGTAGCTTGGGATCCGGCCTCGACAGGAATGAGCAGTTCTTC. Residues: CASSSLGSGLDRNEQFF.

Ten or more counts support this clonotype. V and J are TRBV10-3 and TRBJ1-1, with a possible D match to TRBD1 (5 bases). V shed 8 bases and J shed 1 base, with 11 bases lying between them. Per the germline V gene, CDR1 is ENHRY and CDR2 is SYGVKD. The CDR3 totals 13 residues. CDR3 DNA: TGTGCCATCTGTCGGGGCCCGAACACTGAAGCTTTCTTT. It translates to CAICRGPNTEAFF.

Many counts were recorded for this clonotype. The chain links TRBV5-1 to TRBJ2-3; 11 bases match TRBD2. Germline loops: CDR1 SGHRS, CDR2 YFSETQ. The CDR3 consists of 17 residues. The V gene end was trimmed by 0 bases and the J gene end by 0 bases; junction bases not matched to a gene: 3. CDR3 nucleotide sequence: TGCGCCAGCAGCTTGGTCGGGACTAGCGGCAGCACAGATACGCAGTATTTT. Translated: CASSLVGTSGSTDTQYF.

This chain joins TRBV10-2 and TRBJ2-2, with 7 bases lining up with TRBD2. Trimming removed 7 bases from V and 1 base from J; junction bases left unmatched: 6. This CDR3 has 15 residues. CDR1 and CDR2 from the germline V gene are WSHSY and SAAADI. The CDR3 reads CASKYSGWNTGELFF. The CDR3 DNA is TGCGCCAGCAAGTATAGCGGGTGGAACACCGGGGAGCTGTTTTTT.

This clonotype was counted at least ten times. This chain joins TRBV5-1 and TRBJ1-4; no definite D call. The germline CDR1 and CDR2 sequences are SGHRS and YFSETQ. Deletions cut 4 bases from V and 4 bases from J, with 11 bases between. The CDR3 spans 14 residues. As DNA, the CDR3 is TGCGCCAGCAGCCGCGGAACCTTTAATGAAAAACTGTTTTTT. Protein product: CASSRGTFNEKLFF.